This TCR beta chain was profiled in a study of cytomegalovirus exposure and HLA in healthy donors. The PCR contained 60 Vbeta and 13 Jbeta primers. The data were produced by immunoSEQ multiplex PCR, yet TCRdb's version contains in-frame clones alone and is incomplete. Found here are 150,000 to 200,000 clones, around 75% of them singletons; the top ten hold around 2%. V lost 6 bases, J lost 4 bases, and 18 bases lay in between. Per germline, CDR1 MNHEY and CDR2 SMNVEV (reference sequence). The CDR3 has 15 amino acids. Whole-study results and caveats: The only immune exposure information that was available was CMV serostatus.

As to this clone: Its antigen is undetermined.

The receptor was isolated from a human donor in good health. The sequenced sample consisted of PBMCs. This chain connects TRBV27 to TRBJ1-1; TRBD1 is a possible D gene (5 bases). CDR3: CASSKNGGLITEAFF. The CDR3 coding sequence is TGTGCCAGCAGCAAAAACGGGGGACTTATCACTGAAGCTTTCTTT.